Shown below are 16 T cell receptor beta chains from a single sample sequenced in a study of tumor-infiltrating lymphocytes in primary liver carcinoma. Unsorted whole blood yielded blood RNA, and germline DNA was extracted as well. From approximately 490 ng total RNA, TCR beta cDNA was generated with a primer in the constant region. Three nested multiplex PCR rounds, a slightly modified ARM-PCR, produced the libraries for TCR beta. The first two PCR rounds used TRBV1-TRBV30 primers with a Cbeta primer, about 9 cycles each. TCRdb reprocessed the multiplex PCR reads via MiXCR and lists one record per CDR3 protein. The table has 300,000 to 350,000 distinct CDR3 sequences, around three fifths seen once. The sequencing sample was made of peripheral blood. These TCRs come from a woman younger than 45 with primary liver carcinoma and hepatitis B virus infection.

Of note for this clonotype: This could be a read error, since a much larger clone is one nucleotide away. This chain links TRBV29-1 with TRBJ2-1, with D possibly TRBD1 on 5 matching bases. The germline CDR1 and CDR2 sequences are SQVTM and ANQGSEA. This CDR3 has 11 residues. V dropped 4 bases and J dropped 10 bases, with 11 bases sitting between them. The CDR3: CSVGTRAEQFF. CDR3 nucleotides: TGCAGCGTTGGCACCAGGGCAGAGCAGTTCTTC.

This clonotype turned up a few times. V and J are TRBV12-3 or TRBV12-4 and TRBJ2-7; the match to TRBD2 covers 8 bases. This CDR3 comprises 14 residues. Losses at the gene ends were 5 bases for V and 4 bases for J; bases not matched to a gene: 7. In nucleotides, the CDR3 is TGTGCCAGCAGTCGCGGGACTAGATTTTACGAGCAGTACTTC. This sequence encodes CASSRGTRFYEQYF.

As concerns this clonotype: This may be a read error, as it is one base from a much larger clone. The DNA for the CDR3 is TGCAGCGGATGGACAGGGAACACTGAAGCTTCCTTT. Protein: CSGWTGNTEASF. The V gene is TRBV29-1, the J gene TRBJ1-1, with TRBD1 identical over 8 bases. Germline V gives CDR1 SQVTM, CDR2 ANQGSEA. This CDR3 region has 12 residues. Full variable domain (remainder filled in from reference TRBV29-1 and TRBJ1-1): SAVISQKPSRDICQRGTSLTIQCQVDSQVTMMFWYRQQPGQSLTLIATANQGSEATYESGFVIDKFPISRPNLTFSTLTVSNMSPEDSSIYLCSGWTGNTEASFGQGTRLTVV.

This clonotype has more than one count but fewer than ten. The rearrangement uses TRBV12-3 or TRBV12-4 and TRBJ2-1, with D possibly TRBD2 on 6 matching bases. This CDR3 is 16 amino acids long. V lost 2 bases and J 8 bases, leaving 19 bases between the germline ends. In DNA, the CDR3 is TGTGCCAGCAGTTTATCTCCATCGGGGGATGGGGATGAGCAGTTCTTC. It is translated as CASSLSPSGDGDEQFF.

A remark on this clonotype: The conserved phenylalanine or tryptophan normally closing the CDR3 is absent here, so this likely arose from a read error. The rearrangement links TRBV6-5 to TRBJ1-3; 7 bases align to TRBD1. Germline V CDR1 and CDR2: MNHEY, SVGAGI. Germline trimming cut 5 bases from V and 6 bases from J; bases unmatched to any gene: 7. There are 14 residues in the CDR3. The CDR3 protein is CASSRDRELNTIYY. The CDR3 DNA is TGTGCCAGCAGTCGTGACAGGGAGCTAAACACCATATATTAT.

This clonotype was observed a few times. This chain uses TRBV6-5 with TRBJ2-1; tentatively, D is TRBD2 (6 bases). The CDR3 consists of 13 residues. CDR1 and CDR2 (germline): MNHEY, SVGAGI. The V and J ends lost 6 bases and 8 bases respectively, with 14 bases between them. CDR3 nucleotide sequence: TGTGCCAGCAGGCAACTAGCTAGCGATGAGCAGTTCTTC. Its protein product is CASRQLASDEQFF.

Concerning this clonotype: The junction and the germline gene differ at one end; a read error may be behind it. V usage is TRBV12-3 or TRBV12-4 and J usage is TRBJ2-7, with D perhaps being TRBD1 or TRBD2 (5 bases each). The CDR3 has 12 amino acids. The CDR3 sequence is CATSSGGYEQYF. In DNA, the CDR3 is TGTGCCACCAGTTCTGGGGGATACGAGCAGTACTTC.

The sample holds many counts of this clonotype. The gene calls are TRBV12-5 and TRBJ2-5, with 11 bases lining up with TRBD2. The junction had 9 bases not matched to a gene; V was cut back by 3 bases and J by 3 bases. Germline loops: CDR1 LGHNT, CDR2 FRNRAP. This CDR3 contains 17 residues. The CDR3 sequence: CASGLSVLAGGKETQYF. The CDR3 DNA reads as TGTGCTAGTGGTTTATCCGTCCTAGCGGGAGGAAAAGAGACCCAGTACTTC.

A remark on this clonotype: Here the CDR3 omits its conserved ending phenylalanine or tryptophan, so a read error is the likely source. The gene calls are TRBV28 and TRBJ1-1; no clear D. The CDR3 totals 13 residues. Germline lookup yields CDR1 MDHEN and CDR2 SYDVKM. This CDR3 is CASRLYPNTEAFI. CDR3 sequence (DNA): TGTGCCAGCAGGCTTTACCCCAACACCGAAGCTTTCATT.

This clonotype was seen more than once but under ten times. V usage is TRBV5-6 and J usage is TRBJ2-7; D remains ambiguous. Germline assignment: CDR1 SGHDT and CDR2 YYEEEE. The CDR3 runs 14 residues. V lost 0 bases and J lost 3, with 10 bases in between. CDR3 region: CASSLDLTVYEQYF. DNA for the CDR3: TGTGCCAGCAGCTTGGATCTGACGGTCTACGAGCAGTACTTC.

This clonotype has at least ten counts. The gene calls are TRBV4-2 and TRBJ2-2; 12 bases agree with TRBD2. The CDR3 covers 17 residues. CDR1 and CDR2 (germline): LGHNA, YNFKEQ. V lost 1 base to trimming and J lost 2 bases; unmatched junction nucleotides: 2. CDR3 loop: CASSQGLAGVNTGELFF. The CDR3 bases are TGTGCCAGCAGCCAAGGACTAGCGGGGGTTAACACCGGGGAGCTGTTTTTT.

As concerns this clonotype: A junction boundary mismatches the germline segment, possibly from a read error. The rearrangement uses TRBV7-3 and TRBJ2-3, with 7 bases lining up with TRBD2. The CDR3 loop spans 16 amino acids. Germline CDR1 is SGHTA and CDR2 is FQGTGA. In nucleotides, the CDR3 is TGTGACAGCAGCTTAAGAGGGGACTACCTCACAGATACGCAGTATTTT. Amino acid sequence: CDSSLRGDYLTDTQYF.

This clonotype was seen a single time. J is TRBJ2-1 and V is TRBV28; 7 bases are a match to TRBD2. After removal of 6 bases from V and 3 bases from J, the junction contained 11 bases not matched to a gene. CDR3 length: 16 residues. Germline loops: CDR1 MDHEN, CDR2 SYDVKM. The chain's CDR3 is CASRSSRDYLYNEQFF. DNA of the CDR3: TGTGCCAGCAGGTCTTCCCGGGACTACCTCTACAATGAGCAGTTCTTC.

Remarks on this clonotype: A read error may explain this, as a much larger clone is one base away. The CDR3 carries no conserved terminal phenylalanine or tryptophan, so it likely arises from a read error. This chain connects TRBV12-3 or TRBV12-4 to TRBJ2-1, with TRBD2 matching over 7 bases. The length of the CDR3 is 15 residues. The V gene end was trimmed by 6 bases and the J gene end by 2 bases; junction bases not matched to a gene: 7. The CDR3 DNA reads TGTGCCAGCAGCCAAGCTAGCGGAACCTACAATGAGCAGTTCCTC. Translating gives CASSQASGTYNEQFL.

With regard to this clonotype: With a much larger clone just one base away, this may be a read error. V and J are TRBV5-1 and TRBJ1-6; D is unresolved. This CDR3 comprises 13 residues. Germline lookup yields CDR1 SGHRS and CDR2 YFSETQ. CDR3 bases: TGCGCCAGCAGCTCGGAAATCAGTTCATCCCTCCACTTT. Its translation is CASSSEISSSLHF.

This clonotype came up once. V and J are TRBV7-9 and TRBJ2-7; D possibly corresponds to TRBD1 (5 bases). Germline V CDR1 and CDR2: SEHNR, FQNEAQ (reference sequence). There are 14 residues in the CDR3. The germline V and J ends were trimmed by 5 bases and 7 bases, with 18 bases remaining between them. CDR3 coding DNA: TGTGCCAGCAGCCCCCGAGGCAGGGAATGGGAGCAGTACTTC. This translates into CASSPRGREWEQYF. Together with reference TRBV7-9 and TRBJ2-7, the CDR3 gives the full variable domain: DTGVSQNPRHKITKRGQNVTFRCDPISEHNRLYWYRQTLGQGPEFLTYFQNEAQLEKSRLLSDRFSAERPKGSFSTLEIQRTEQGDSAMYLCASSPRGREWEQYFGPGTRLTVT.